What follows describes a single TCR beta chain. The data belong to a study of blood T cell repertoires in COVID-19. Study-wide background: Samples taken during acute and convalescent COVID-19 were collected in the United States, Italy and Spain. The analysed material was cDNA or gDNA that came from T cells, B-cell-depleted T cells, or PBMCs.

The length of the CDR3 is 14 residues. The J segment lost 6 bases and the V segment lost 2 bases, leaving 4 bases of the junction unmatched. From germline, CDR1 is MRHNA and CDR2 SNTAGT. In the original workflow: Researchers report that nucleated cell counts were estimated from reference gene primer amplification. Repertoires were generated with immunoSEQ multiplex PCR, while TCRdb's copy carries only in-frame clones and drops some. D and trimming were read from the DNA, whereas the V and J calls and clone size are those reported in that table. This repertoire shows a few hundred thousand clones, approximately 90% found once; its top ten account for 1.5% to 2%.

What was sequenced was peripheral blood. The chain has TRBV6-4 and TRBJ2-1; TRBD1 matches 7 bases. The sequence derives from a woman aged 25 to 39 with COVID-19, enrolled during active disease. The CDR3 bases are TGTGCCAGCAGTGACACCAACAGGGGCAATGAGCAGTTCTTC. It translates to CASSDTNRGNEQFF.